This entry describes one T cell receptor beta chain. Its antigen is currently unknown. Both 60 Vbeta primers and 13 Jbeta primers went into the PCR. In the original processing: A follow-up analysis tallied around 76 million unique TCR beta chains, roughly 11 million shared. TCRdb's table, derived via immunoSEQ multiplex PCR, lists solely in-frame clones and lacks some. Clone size and the V and J calls come from that table; the DNA yielded D and trimming. The sample has more than 85,000 clones; 69% are singletons. These data are taken from a study of cytomegalovirus exposure and HLA in healthy donors. Study-wide results and limits: Exclusion applied to some V segments, including TRBV6-2 and TRBV6-3, as they were indistinguishable. Previously analyzed data showed that most TCR beta V segments were productive at a frequency of about 90% or about 30%.

V was clipped by 10 bases and J by 1 base; unmatched bases: 2. Germline CDR1 and CDR2: LNHDA and SQIVND (reference sequence). The CDR3 spans 13 residues. This chain uses TRBV19 with TRBJ2-3, with 10 bases aligning to TRBD2. Sequencing used PBMCs. This receptor was obtained from a female donor in good health and CMV-seronegative. CDR3 DNA sequence: TGTGCCACCCTAGCGGGAGGCACAGATACGCAGTATTTT. Translating it yields CATLAGGTDTQYF.